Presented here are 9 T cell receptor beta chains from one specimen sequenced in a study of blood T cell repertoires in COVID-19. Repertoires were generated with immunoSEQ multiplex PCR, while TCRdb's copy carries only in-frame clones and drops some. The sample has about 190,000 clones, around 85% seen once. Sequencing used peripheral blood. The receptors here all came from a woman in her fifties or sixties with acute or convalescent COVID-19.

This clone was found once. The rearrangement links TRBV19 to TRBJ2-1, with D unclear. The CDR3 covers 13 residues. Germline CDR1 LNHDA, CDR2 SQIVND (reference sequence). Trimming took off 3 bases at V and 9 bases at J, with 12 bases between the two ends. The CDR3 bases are TGTGCCAGTAGTATTGGCCTTCCTGGTGAGCAGTTCTTC. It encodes CASSIGLPGEQFF.

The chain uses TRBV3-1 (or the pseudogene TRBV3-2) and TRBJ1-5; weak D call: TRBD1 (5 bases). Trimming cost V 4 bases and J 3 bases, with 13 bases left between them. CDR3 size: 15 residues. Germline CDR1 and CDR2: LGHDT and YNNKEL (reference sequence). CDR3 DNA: TGTGCCAGCAGCCCAGGTTGGGGGGTCAATCAGCCCCAGCATTTT. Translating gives CASSPGWGVNQPQHF.

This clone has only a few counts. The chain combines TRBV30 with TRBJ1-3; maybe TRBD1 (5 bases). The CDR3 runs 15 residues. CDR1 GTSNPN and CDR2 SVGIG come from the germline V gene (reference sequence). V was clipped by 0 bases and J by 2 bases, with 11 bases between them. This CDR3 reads CAWSVRGGTGNTIYF. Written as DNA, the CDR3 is TGTGCCTGGAGTGTACGGGGGGGAACTGGAAACACCATATATTTT.

Here the CDR3 reads CASSLIGPTGELFF. CDR3 bases: TGTGCCAGCAGCTTGATCGGTCCTACCGGGGAGCTGTTTTTT. The chain employs TRBV11-2 and TRBJ2-2; D is undetermined. The V end lost 3 bases, the J end lost 5 bases, and 10 bases lay between the germline ends. Per the germline V gene, CDR1 is SGHAT and CDR2 is FQNNGV. The CDR3 has 14 residues.

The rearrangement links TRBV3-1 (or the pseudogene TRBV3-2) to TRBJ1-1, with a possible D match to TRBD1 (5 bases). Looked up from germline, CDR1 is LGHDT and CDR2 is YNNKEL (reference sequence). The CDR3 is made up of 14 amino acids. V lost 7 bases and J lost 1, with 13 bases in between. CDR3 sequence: CASKQTASNTEAFF. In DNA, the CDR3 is TGTGCCAGCAAGCAGACAGCGTCGAACACTGAAGCTTTCTTT.

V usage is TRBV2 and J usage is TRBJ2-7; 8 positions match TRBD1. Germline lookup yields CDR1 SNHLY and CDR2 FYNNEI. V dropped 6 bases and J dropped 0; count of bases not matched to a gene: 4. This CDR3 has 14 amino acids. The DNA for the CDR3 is TGTGCCAGCAGCCGGGACAGGACCTCCTACGAGCAGTACTTC. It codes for CASSRDRTSYEQYF. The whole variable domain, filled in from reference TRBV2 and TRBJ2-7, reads EPEVTQTPSHQVTQMGQEVILRCVPISNHLYFYWYRQILGQKVEFLVSFYNNEISEKSEIFDDQFSVERPDGSNFTLKIRSTKLEDSAMYFCASSRDRTSYEQYFGPGTRLTVT.

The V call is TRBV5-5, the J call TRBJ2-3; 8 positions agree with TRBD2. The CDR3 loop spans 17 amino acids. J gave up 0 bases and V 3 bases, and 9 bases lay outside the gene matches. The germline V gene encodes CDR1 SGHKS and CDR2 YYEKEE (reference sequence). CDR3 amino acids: CASSSTVAGSSTDTQYF. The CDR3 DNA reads TGTGCCAGCAGCTCTACGGTAGCGGGGTCTAGCACAGATACGCAGTATTTT.

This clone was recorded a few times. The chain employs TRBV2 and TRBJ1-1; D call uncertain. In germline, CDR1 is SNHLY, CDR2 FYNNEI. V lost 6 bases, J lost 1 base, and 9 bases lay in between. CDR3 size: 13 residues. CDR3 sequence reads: CASSPGWNTEAFF. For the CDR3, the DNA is TGTGCCAGCAGCCCCGGGTGGAACACTGAAGCTTTCTTT.

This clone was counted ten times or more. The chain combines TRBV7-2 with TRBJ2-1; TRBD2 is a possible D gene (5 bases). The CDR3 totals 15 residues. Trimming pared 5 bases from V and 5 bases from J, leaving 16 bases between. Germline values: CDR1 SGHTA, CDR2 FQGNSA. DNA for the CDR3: TGTGCCAGCAGCCCGGAGGTGGCTCGGAACAATGAGCAGTTCTTC. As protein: CASSPEVARNNEQFF.